This entry describes one T cell receptor beta chain. These data belong to a study of blood T cell repertoires in COVID-19. The wider study: Samples taken during acute and convalescent COVID-19 were collected in the United States, Italy and Spain.

Original processing methods: How many nucleated cells were present was estimated from reference gene primer amplification. TCRdb's table, derived via immunoSEQ multiplex PCR, lists solely in-frame clones and lacks some. V and J calls and clone size are those listed in that table; D and trimming were worked out from the DNA. The sample holds approximately 200,000 clones, more than 80% seen once. V was trimmed by 3 bases and J by 5 bases, leaving 11 bases between them. The germline CDR1 and CDR2 sequences are ENHRY and SYGVKD. CDR3 size: 15 residues. The TCR sequence derives from a woman of 80 years or more with acute or convalescent COVID-19. This sequence joins TRBV10-3 and TRBJ1-6; no clear D gene. Specimen: peripheral blood. The CDR3 DNA sequence: TGTGCCATCAGTGAAACGGCGGAAAATAATTCACCCCTCCACTTT. Translated: CAISETAENNSPLHF.